A selection of T cell receptor beta chains follows, all from one sample in a study of Graves' ophthalmopathy and Graves' hyperthyroidism. TCRdb called the multiplex PCR reads again in MiXCR, with one record for every CDR3 protein. The data contain 360,000 or so distinct CDR3 sequences, approximately 20% of them seen just once; the ten biggest clones take up about 1.4%. The sequencing sample was made of peripheral blood. The receptors here all came from a young woman with Graves' ophthalmopathy. Each CDR3 is given with its conserved first and last residue. Fields, in order: V gene, clone size, D gene, J gene, CDR3 protein, CDR3 DNA. D genes are given only for firm matches. The size entry is marked missing in some rows and otherwise reads once, few, many or a size class.

>TRBV7-2|many|.|TRBJ2-5
CASSLAAETQYF
TGTGCCAGCAGCTTAGCAGCGGAGACCCAGTACTTC
>TRBV4-1|many|TRBD1|TRBJ2-7
CASSQERGPNYEQYF
TGCGCCAGCAGCCAAGAGAGGGGGCCTAACTACGAGCAGTACTTC
>TRBV2|.|.|TRBJ2-4
CASSEGGAQYF
TGTGCCAGCAGTGAAGGGGGTGCTCAGTACTTC
>TRBV20-1|many|TRBD2|TRBJ2-7
CSARIRLAGGPGEQYF
TGCAGTGCTAGAATCAGGCTAGCGGGAGGGCCGGGGGAGCAGTACTTC
>TRBV6-2/TRBV6-3|many|.|TRBJ1-1
CASGIPATLISRAFF
TGTGCCAGCGGTATCCCCGCAACCCTAATTAGTAGGGCTTTCTTT
>TRBV11-2|many|.|TRBJ2-3
CATTRWVLYSTDTQYF
TGTGCCACTACAAGATGGGTCCTTTATAGCACAGATACGCAGTATTTT
>TRBV5-1|many|.|TRBJ2-7
CASRGLQGGSYEQYF
TGCGCCAGCAGAGGGCTGCAGGGAGGCTCCTACGAGCAGTACTTC
>TRBV6-2/TRBV6-3|many|.|TRBJ1-1
CASSYLWDPEAFF
TGTGCCAGCAGTTACCTTTGGGACCCTGAAGCTTTCTTT
>TRBV6-1|few|.|TRBJ1-1
CASSHRDGDRTEAFF
TGTGCCAGCAGCCACAGGGATGGGGATAGGACTGAAGCTTTCTTT
>TRBV7-3|many|.|TRBJ2-4
CASSLEGGNIQYF
TGTGCCAGCAGCCTGGAGGGGGGAAACATTCAGTACTTC
>TRBV6-2/TRBV6-3|many|.|TRBJ1-5
CASRNQRVSNRPQHF
TGTGCCAGCAGGAATCAGAGGGTGAGCAATCGGCCCCAGCATTTT
>TRBV6-2/TRBV6-3|many|.|TRBJ2-5
CASSTGPTRRETQYF
TGTGCCAGCAGTACTGGTCCTACCCGGAGGGAGACCCAGTACTTC
>TRBV19|many|.|TRBJ1-1
CASSTVRDMNTEAFF
TGTGCCAGTAGTACCGTCCGGGACATGAACACTGAAGCTTTCTTT
>TRBV29-1|.|.|TRBJ2-7
CSVEDRHYEQYF
TGCAGCGTTGAAGATCGTCACTACGAGCAGTACTTC
>TRBV27|few|.|TRBJ1-1
CASSHPGLEAFF
TGTGCCAGCAGTCACCCGGGACTGGAAGCTTTCTTT
>TRBV12-3/TRBV12-4|many|TRBD1|TRBJ1-6
CASSRRQGEVSPLHF
TGTGCCAGCAGTAGACGACAGGGGGAGGTCTCACCCCTCCACTTT
>TRBV12-3/TRBV12-4|many|.|TRBJ1-1
CASNYEGGRMNTEAFF
TGTGCCAGCAATTACGAAGGTGGCAGGATGAACACTGAAGCTTTCTTT
>TRBV11-2|many|.|TRBJ2-5
CASSLARQDYQETQYF
TGTGCCAGCAGCTTAGCCCGGCAAGATTACCAAGAGACCCAGTACTTC
>TRBV20-1|many|.|TRBJ1-1
CSASLTPQGNTEAFF
TGCAGTGCTAGTCTCACTCCCCAGGGGAACACTGAAGCTTTCTTT
>TRBV30|many|.|TRBJ2-7
CAWSVGAYEQYF
TGTGCCTGGAGTGTAGGCGCCTACGAGCAGTACTTC
>TRBV20-1|once|TRBD2|TRBJ2-5
CSARLAGGSMGQETQYF
TGCAGTGCTAGACTAGCGGGAGGGAGTATGGGACAAGAGACCCAGTACTTC
>TRBV11-3|many|TRBD1|TRBJ2-7
CASSFGAGTGINEQYF
TGTGCCAGCAGCTTTGGGGCCGGGACAGGGATTAACGAGCAGTACTTC
>TRBV6-1|many|.|TRBJ2-4
CASSEAARGWAKNIQYF
TGTGCCAGCAGTGAAGCCGCGCGAGGTTGGGCCAAAAACATTCAGTACTTC
>TRBV6-2/TRBV6-3|many|.|TRBJ1-2
CASSYDAAYGYTF
TGTGCCAGCAGTTACGATGCTGCCTATGGCTACACCTTC
>TRBV6-5|many|.|TRBJ1-1
CASSYSLPTGAIEAFF
TGTGCCAGCAGTTACTCCCTCCCGACAGGAGCTATTGAAGCTTTCTTT
>TRBV10-3|few|TRBD2|TRBJ2-6
CAIRGGLAGGPSRRSGANVLTF
TGTGCCATCAGGGGGGGACTAGCGGGAGGCCCTTCCCGTAGGTCTGGGGCCAACGTCCTGACTTTC
>TRBV12-3/TRBV12-4|many|TRBD2|TRBJ2-7
CASRSGSSYEQYF
TGTGCCAGCAGAAGCGGGAGTTCCTACGAGCAGTACTTC
>TRBV14|.|.|TRBJ2-7
CASSQGDFPGPEQYF
TGTGCCAGCAGCCAAGGGGACTTCCCGGGCCCCGAGCAGTACTTC
>TRBV20-1|many|.|TRBJ2-7
CSAVGEYPYEQYF
TGCAGTGCGGTGGGAGAATATCCCTACGAGCAGTACTTC
>TRBV4-3|many|.|TRBJ1-5
CASSQEWSGSSPQHF
TGCGCCAGCAGCCAAGAGTGGTCAGGGTCATCGCCCCAGCATTTT
>TRBV12-3/TRBV12-4|many|.|TRBJ1-6
CASSPDGGPLHF
TGTGCCAGCAGTCCGGACGGAGGACCCCTCCACTTT
>TRBV3-1|few|TRBD2|TRBJ2-7
CASSQDRIAGVHEQYF
TGTGCCAGCAGCCAAGATCGGATAGCGGGAGTGCACGAGCAGTACTTC
>TRBV20-1|.|TRBD1|TRBJ2-7
CSATGQGASNSYEQYF
TGCAGTGCTACGGGACAGGGGGCGTCTAACTCCTACGAGCAGTACTTC
>TRBV30|many|.|TRBJ1-2
CAWSVMRQLNYGYTF
TGTGCCTGGAGTGTTATGAGACAGCTTAACTATGGCTACACCTTC
>TRBV28|many|.|TRBJ2-7
CASRSDGYEQYF
TGTGCCAGCAGATCGGACGGGTACGAGCAGTACTTC
>TRBV6-5|many|TRBD1|TRBJ1-5
CASSYSRGLPNQPQHF
TGTGCCAGCAGTTACTCCAGGGGGCTCCCCAATCAGCCCCAGCATTTT
>TRBV13|many|.|TRBJ1-1
CASSRLGFKNTEAFF
TGTGCCAGCAGCCGCCTAGGGTTTAAGAACACTGAAGCTTTCTTT
>TRBV25-1|.|.|TRBJ1-3
CASSEQYRASSGNTIYF
TGTGCCAGCAGTGAGCAATACAGGGCGAGCTCTGGAAACACCATATATTTT
>TRBV11-2|.|.|TRBJ2-7
CASSLTEGGYEQYF
TGTGCCAGCAGCTTAACGGAAGGGGGCTACGAGCAGTACTTC
>TRBV5-5|many|TRBD1|TRBJ2-2
CASSLPGQRTGELFF
TGTGCCAGCAGCTTGCCGGGACAGCGCACCGGGGAGCTGTTTTTT
>TRBV6-1|.|.|TRBJ2-7
CASSKTTGTSVEQYF
TGTGCCAGCAGCAAAACCACCGGGACCTCGGTCGAGCAGTACTTC
>TRBV4-3|many|.|TRBJ1-2
CASSQGAGRNYGYTF
TGCGCCAGCAGCCAAGGGGCAGGGAGAAACTATGGCTACACCTTC
>TRBV4-2|many|.|TRBJ1-1
CASSQDVNVLNTEAFF
TGTGCCAGCAGCCAAGACGTCAACGTCCTGAACACTGAAGCTTTCTTT
>TRBV12-5|many|.|TRBJ1-5
CASGLGLGLQPQHF
TGTGCTAGTGGTTTGGGATTGGGCCTACAGCCCCAGCATTTT
>TRBV5-5|many|.|TRBJ2-7
CASSLLGTHMEQYF
TGTGCCAGCAGCTTGCTCGGGACTCATATGGAGCAGTACTTC
>TRBV19|many|.|TRBJ1-3
CARDGRSGNTIYF
TGTGCCAGGGACGGGCGCTCTGGAAACACCATATATTTT
>TRBV6-5|many|.|TRBJ1-3
CASRQGNTIYF
TGTGCCAGCAGGCAAGGAAACACCATATATTTT
>TRBV9|many|TRBD1|TRBJ2-7
CASSVGDRGSHYEQYF
TGTGCCAGCAGCGTAGGGGACAGGGGAAGTCACTACGAGCAGTACTTC